Below, one T cell receptor beta chain is given with its context. The cohort comprised adults aged about 18 to 90 years residing in approximately 25 US areas. Two negative PCRs, clearance, or symptom resolution characterized the recovered Cohort 3 donors. The entry originates in a study of blood T cell repertoires in COVID-19. In the study overall: Sample material is recorded as cDNA or gDNA derived from T cells, B-cell-depleted T cells, or PBMCs.

Deletions cut 2 bases from V and 6 bases from J, with 5 bases between. Germline V gene data show CDR1 as MNHEY and CDR2 as SVGEGT. CDR3 length equals 12 residues. Generated by immunoSEQ multiplex PCR, the TCRdb table keeps only in-frame clones and is missing some. This table has around 300,000 clones, around 85% appearing once. This clonotype originated in a woman in her 50s who had recovered from COVID-19. Sequenced sample: PBMCs or T cells enriched from blood (not recorded which). The chain links TRBV6-2 or TRBV6-3 to TRBJ1-5; D is undetermined. The CDR3 loop is CASSYAGQPQHF. In DNA, the CDR3 is TGTGCCAGCAGTTACGCGGGTCAGCCCCAGCATTTT.